The clone carrying this T cell receptor (beta chain) was counted only a few times. The CDR3 has 13 residues. Genomic DNA of every subset was divided equally among multiple immunoSEQ plates. Data came from immunoSEQ multiplex PCR; TCRdb stores just in-frame clones and leaves some out. Here the sample spans 500,000 to 650,000 clones, around 78% being singletons. The data originate from a study of shared clonotypes between healthy human individuals. The chain couples TRBV23-1 to TRBJ2-5; the D is unclear. Judging by the DNA end, TRBJ2-7 fits better; the J call may be wrong. TRBV23-1 is annotated as an ORF whose role is uncertain. What was sequenced was PBMCs. This clonotype was obtained from a woman aged 40 to 55 in good health. Some clones in this sample may be carry-over from other donors' samples. In DNA, the CDR3 is TGCGCCAGCATTGAAGGGATCCCCTACGAGCAGTACTTC. Translation: CASIEGIPYEQYF.